The 7 T cell receptor beta chains listed next were all sequenced from one sample in a study of technical replicates of blood from a few donors. Only in-frame clones appear in the TCRdb table, and some are missing; sequencing was by immunoSEQ multiplex PCR. The table records tens of thousands of clones, over 90% of them present only once. Sequencing was done on a sample of T cells isolated from PBMCs. These receptor sequences come from a human donor in good health.

V gene TRBV6-5 combines with J gene TRBJ2-5; 8 bases map to TRBD1. Germline V gives CDR1 MNHEY, CDR2 SVGAGI. V was clipped by 6 bases and J by 4 bases; unmatched bases: 10. The CDR3 consists of 15 residues. Here the CDR3 reads CASSPGITGGETQYF. In nucleotides, the CDR3 is TGTGCCAGCAGCCCAGGAATTACAGGGGGAGAGACCCAGTACTTC.

The count of this clone is one. The same CDR3 can be traced to other DNA sequences in this sample. CDR3: CASSLASSGNTIYF. CDR3 DNA: TGCGCCAGCAGCTTGGCTTCCTCTGGAAACACCATATATTTT. V gene TRBV5-1 combines with J gene TRBJ1-3; D gene uncertain. The germline CDR1 and CDR2 sequences are SGHRS and YFSETQ. V was shortened by 0 bases and J by 0 bases, with 4 bases between the two germline ends. This CDR3 comprises 14 residues. Full variable domain (remainder filled in from reference TRBV5-1 and TRBJ1-3): KAGVTQTPRYLIKTRGQQVTLSCSPISGHRSVSWYQQTPGQGLQFLFEYFSETQRNKGNFPGRFSGRQFSNSRSEMNVSTLELGDSALYLCASSLASSGNTIYFGEGSWLTVV.

The chain joins TRBV29-1 to TRBJ2-7, with TRBD1 matching over 9 bases. Per the germline V gene, CDR1 is SQVTM and CDR2 is ANQGSEA. The V segment lost 5 bases and the J segment 2 bases; nucleotides outside the gene matches: 7. The CDR3 consists of 14 residues. The CDR3 here is CSVRGQGAPYEQYF. The CDR3 bases are TGCAGCGTTAGGGGACAGGGCGCTCCCTACGAGCAGTACTTC.

The chain combines TRBV2 with TRBJ2-2, with D possibly being TRBD1 (5 bases). The CDR3 contains 16 residues. CDR1 and CDR2 (germline): SNHLY, FYNNEI. Between the trimmed V and J ends, which lost 7 bases and 4 bases, there was a span of 19 bases. The CDR3: CASTDLGVTLTGELFF. CDR3 DNA sequence: TGTGCCAGCACCGATCTAGGGGTAACCCTCACCGGGGAGCTGTTTTTT.

V is TRBV5-4 and J is TRBJ2-3, with 8 nucleotides matching TRBD1. CDR1 SGHNT and CDR2 YYREEE come from the germline V gene (reference sequence). Trimming removed 4 bases from V and 5 bases from J; junction bases left unmatched: 6. CDR3 length: 14 residues. The CDR3 bases are TGTGCCAGCAGCGGACAGGGTTGGGTAGATACGCAGTATTTT. Translating it yields CASSGQGWVDTQYF.

This rearrangement joins TRBV14 to TRBJ2-3; D unclear. The germline CDR1 and CDR2 sequences are SGHDN and FVKESK. With 1 base removed from V and 2 bases from J, the gap between germline ends came to 10 bases. The CDR3 has 15 amino acids. As DNA, the CDR3 is TGTGCCAGCAGCCAAGGGGCTGTGAACACAGATACGCAGTATTTT. Its protein is CASSQGAVNTDTQYF.

The chain recombines TRBV6-5 with TRBJ2-7; TRBD1 aligns across 8 bases. Germline CDR1 and CDR2: MNHEY and SVGAGI. V gave up 6 bases and J gave up 4 bases; unmatched junction bases: 11. The CDR3 loop spans 15 amino acids. The CDR3 DNA is TGTGCCAGCAGCGGTACCGGGACAGGTCGTTACGAGCAGTACTTC. This encodes CASSGTGTGRYEQYF.